These T cell receptor beta chains were read from a single sample in a study of blood T cell repertoires in COVID-19. Clones were sequenced by immunoSEQ multiplex PCR, and TCRdb holds only the in-frame ones, with some missing. Here the sample spans 120,000 or so clones, about 79% being singletons. The sequencing sample was made of peripheral blood. Source of these receptors: a woman in her seventies with acute or convalescent COVID-19. CDR3s include the opening cysteine and the closing phenylalanine or tryptophan. D genes are given only for firm matches. Only part of the rows carry a size: once, few, many, or a class if the clone is expanded.

cdr3_aa,cdr3_nt,clone_size,d_call,j_call,v_call,cdr3_length
CASSQEVDSFLTDTQYF,TGCGCCAGCAGCCAAGAAGTCGACTCGTTTTTAACAGATACGCAGTATTTT,NA,NA,TRBJ2-3,TRBV4-1,17
CASSIRPLANYGYTF,TGTGCCAGTAGTATTCGGCCACTAGCTAACTATGGCTACACCTTC,NA,NA,TRBJ1-2,TRBV19,15
CASSQDTPVPGDWEKLFF,TGTGCCAGCAGCCAAGATACGCCAGTCCCGGGGGATTGGGAAAAACTGTTTTTT,NA,NA,TRBJ1-4,TRBV14,18
CASSQEFPSGSYNEQFF,TGCGCCAGCAGCCAAGAATTTCCTAGCGGGAGTTACAATGAGCAGTTCTTC,NA,TRBD2,TRBJ2-1,TRBV4-3,17
CASSQVSYSHYNSPLHF,TGTGCCAGCAGCCAAGTGTCATACAGTCACTATAATTCACCCCTCCACTTT,NA,NA,TRBJ1-6,TRBV14,17
CASSQGQGAYGAFF,TGTGCCAGCAGCCAAGGACAGGGGGCTTACGGAGCTTTCTTT,NA,TRBD1,TRBJ1-1,TRBV3-1/TRBV3-2,14
CASSYSGTGYMNTEAFF,TGTGCCAGCAGTTACTCCGGGACAGGGTACATGAACACTGAAGCTTTCTTT,NA,TRBD1,TRBJ1-1,TRBV6-2/TRBV6-3,17
CASSQWTGGQETQYF,TGCGCCAGCAGCCAATGGACAGGGGGACAAGAGACCCAGTACTTC,NA,TRBD1,TRBJ2-5,TRBV4-3,15
CATTQGLGTEAFF,TGTGCCACCACACAGGGTTTGGGCACTGAAGCTTTCTTT,NA,NA,TRBJ1-1,TRBV10-3,13
CASSLRSGGTGELFF,TGTGCCAGCAGCTTACGCTCGGGAGGCACCGGGGAGCTGTTTTTT,few,TRBD2,TRBJ2-2,TRBV13,15
CASSPRTVGVNYGYTF,TGTGCCAGCAGCCCAAGGACAGTTGGGGTGAACTATGGCTACACCTTC,NA,NA,TRBJ1-2,TRBV7-2,16
CASSQDPDTVRAFF,TGTGCCAGCAGCCAAGATCCAGACACGGTGAGAGCTTTCTTT,NA,NA,TRBJ1-1,TRBV3-1/TRBV3-2,14
CASSKQGARNTIYF,TGTGCCAGCTCAAAACAGGGGGCAAGAAACACCATATATTTT,NA,TRBD1,TRBJ1-3,TRBV18,14
CASSLASDSPLHF,TGTGCCAGCAGTTTAGCAAGCGATTCACCCCTCCACTTT,few,NA,TRBJ1-6,TRBV12-3/TRBV12-4,13
CAISLEGSSGGGEQYF,TGTGCCATCAGTCTGGAGGGGTCTAGCGGGGGTGGGGAGCAGTACTTC,NA,TRBD2,TRBJ2-7,TRBV10-3,16
CAIWTGTNTEAFF,TGTGCCATTTGGACAGGGACGAACACTGAAGCTTTCTTT,NA,TRBD1,TRBJ1-1,TRBV2,13
CASSPRGTNSPLHF,TGCGCCAGCAGCCCCCGCGGGACGAACTCACCCCTCCACTTT,NA,NA,TRBJ1-6,TRBV4-1,14
CASSLDGGFPEAFF,TGTGCCAGCAGCTTGGACGGGGGATTTCCTGAAGCTTTCTTT,NA,NA,TRBJ1-1,TRBV5-4,14
CASSLESGGGSDYNEQFF,TGTGCCAGCAGCTTAGAAAGTGGCGGGGGAAGCGATTACAATGAGCAGTTCTTC,few,TRBD2,TRBJ2-1,TRBV7-6,18
CASGLRQSTNEKLFF,TGTGCTAGTGGTTTGAGACAGTCCACTAATGAAAAACTGTTTTTT,once,NA,TRBJ1-4,TRBV12-5,15
CASSLSRVDTQYF,TGTGCCAGCAGTTTAAGCCGGGTGGATACGCAGTATTTT,NA,NA,TRBJ2-3,TRBV12-3/TRBV12-4,13
CASSPQGGDTEAFF,TGTGCCAGCTCACCACAGGGGGGGGACACTGAAGCTTTCTTT,NA,NA,TRBJ1-1,TRBV18,14
CASTDSSQETQYF,TGTGCCAGCACCGACAGTTCCCAAGAGACCCAGTACTTC,NA,NA,TRBJ2-5,TRBV6-5,13
CASSQSQGSYNEQFF,TGCGCCAGCAGCCAGAGCCAGGGGTCCTACAATGAGCAGTTCTTC,NA,NA,TRBJ2-1,TRBV4-3,15
CASRRSRDYQETQYF,TGTGCCAGCAGACGATCCCGGGACTACCAAGAGACCCAGTACTTC,NA,NA,TRBJ2-5,TRBV5-4,15
CASSHTPTGGTGTNEQFF,TGTGCCAGCAGCCATACACCGACAGGGGGAACAGGGACGAATGAGCAGTTCTTC,NA,TRBD1,TRBJ2-1,TRBV7-2,18
CASSVPDGLNEKLFF,TGTGCCAGCAGCGTCCCGGACGGACTTAATGAAAAACTGTTTTTT,NA,NA,TRBJ1-4,TRBV5-6,15
CASSPGQDYYGYTF,TGTGCCAGCTCACCGGGACAGGACTACTATGGCTACACCTTC,NA,TRBD1,TRBJ1-2,TRBV18,14
CASSLAGSYGYTF,TGTGCCAGCAGCTTAGCAGGGTCCTATGGCTACACCTTC,few,NA,TRBJ1-2,TRBV11-2,13
CASSIGWHYGYTF,TGTGCCAGTAGTATCGGGTGGCACTATGGCTACACCTTC,once,NA,TRBJ1-2,TRBV19,13
CASSADRITEAFF,TGTGCCAGCAGTGCCGACAGGATCACTGAAGCTTTCTTT,NA,NA,TRBJ1-1,TRBV2,13
CATSRVPSDRAYNEQFF,TGTGCCACCAGCAGAGTACCTTCGGACAGGGCCTACAATGAGCAGTTCTTC,NA,TRBD1,TRBJ2-1,TRBV15,17
CASSLAGTGRGTDTQYF,TGTGCCAGCAGCTTAGCCGGGACAGGTAGGGGCACAGATACGCAGTATTTT,once,TRBD1,TRBJ2-3,TRBV7-9,17
CAWDRDRGGGYTF,TGTGCCTGGGACAGGGACAGGGGGGGTGGCTACACCTTC,NA,TRBD1,TRBJ1-2,TRBV30,13
CASSLLGDTEAFF,TGTGCCAGCAGCTTGCTCGGAGACACTGAAGCTTTCTTT,NA,NA,TRBJ1-1,TRBV5-8,13
CASRLAGGSSSSGANVLTF,TGTGCCAGCAGGTTAGCGGGGGGGTCCTCTAGCTCTGGGGCCAACGTCCTGACTTTC,NA,TRBD2,TRBJ2-6,TRBV4-2,19
CASSHLVFSRNYGYTF,TGTGCCAGCAGCCATTTAGTATTTTCCCGGAACTATGGCTACACCTTC,NA,NA,TRBJ1-2,TRBV3-1/TRBV3-2,16
CASSYSTGRGYGYTF,TGTGCCAGCAGTTACTCGACGGGCAGGGGCTATGGCTACACCTTC,NA,NA,TRBJ1-2,TRBV6-2/TRBV6-3,15
CASSVELQDNYGYTF,TGTGCCAGCAGCGTAGAATTACAGGATAACTATGGCTACACCTTC,NA,NA,TRBJ1-2,TRBV9,15
CASSDAFTGTEAFF,TGTGCCAGCAGTGATGCGTTTACAGGGACTGAAGCTTTCTTT,NA,NA,TRBJ1-1,TRBV6-1,14
CASSLAAATDTQYF,TGTGCCAGCAGCTTGGCGGCGGCCACAGATACGCAGTATTTT,NA,NA,TRBJ2-3,TRBV5-4,14
CASSGTPDGYTF,TGTGCCAGCAGCGGGACACCAGATGGCTACACCTTC,NA,NA,TRBJ1-2,TRBV9,12
CASSPAGLAYEQYF,TGTGCCAGCAGCCCGGCGGGTCTGGCCTACGAGCAGTACTTC,once,NA,TRBJ2-7,TRBV11-2,14
CASSYPGDSSYNEQFF,TGTGCCAGCAGTTACCCTGGGGACAGCTCCTACAATGAGCAGTTCTTC,NA,TRBD1,TRBJ2-1,TRBV6-6,16
CASSQRGGGNIQYF,TGTGCCAGCAGCCAACGCGGTGGGGGGAACATTCAGTACTTC,once,NA,TRBJ2-4,TRBV3-1/TRBV3-2,14
CASSRQGGNTEAFF,TGTGCCAGCAGTCGACAGGGTGGAAACACTGAAGCTTTCTTT,NA,TRBD1,TRBJ1-1,TRBV7-9,14
CASSTTTGGDYGYTF,TGTGCCAGCAGTACCACAACAGGGGGAGACTATGGCTACACCTTC,few,TRBD1,TRBJ1-2,TRBV6-5,15
CASSQDPGRNEQFF,TGCGCCAGCAGCCAAGATCCAGGGAGGAATGAGCAGTTCTTC,NA,NA,TRBJ2-1,TRBV4-3,14
CASSTRLTGGNTEAFF,TGTGCCAGTAGTACGCGTCTGACAGGGGGCAACACTGAAGCTTTCTTT,NA,TRBD1,TRBJ1-1,TRBV19,16
CASSVDDSIYGYTF,TGTGCCAGCAGCGTAGATGACAGCATTTATGGCTACACCTTC,NA,NA,TRBJ1-2,TRBV9,14
CASSRLGGVGSTEAFF,TGTGCCAGCAGCCGACTCGGAGGGGTTGGGTCCACTGAAGCTTTCTTT,NA,NA,TRBJ1-1,TRBV3-1/TRBV3-2,16
CASSPGLSDTEAFF,TGTGCCAGCTCACCTGGTTTGTCGGACACTGAAGCTTTCTTT,NA,NA,TRBJ1-1,TRBV18,14
CASSLPVRNEQFF,TGTGCCAGCAGCTTACCAGTACGCAATGAGCAGTTCTTC,NA,NA,TRBJ2-1,TRBV7-9,13
CASSLLRQGDGYTF,TGTGCCAGCAGCTTGCTACGACAGGGGGACGGCTACACCTTC,NA,TRBD1,TRBJ1-2,TRBV5-8,14
CASSRGGAEAFF,TGTGCCAGCAGCCGAGGGGGGGCTGAAGCTTTCTTT,NA,NA,TRBJ1-1,TRBV7-8,12
CASSLTRQGSDYGYTF,TGTGCCAGCAGCTTAACCCGACAGGGTTCCGACTATGGCTACACCTTC,NA,TRBD1,TRBJ1-2,TRBV7-8,16
CASSSYRDRSNSPLHF,TGTGCCAGCAGTTCGTACCGGGACAGGTCTAATTCACCCCTCCACTTT,NA,TRBD1,TRBJ1-6,TRBV28,16
CASSLGRGTGGTMEQFF,TGTGCCAGCAGCTTAGGGAGAGGGACAGGGGGCACCATGGAGCAGTTCTTC,NA,TRBD1,TRBJ2-1,TRBV7-2,17
CASSLEYGGNTIYF,TGTGCCAGCAGCTTGGAGTACGGTGGAAACACCATATATTTT,few,NA,TRBJ1-3,TRBV5-8,14
CASSDPRQGNYGYTF,TGTGCCAGCAGTGACCCTCGACAGGGTAACTATGGCTACACCTTC,once,TRBD1,TRBJ1-2,TRBV6-1,15